This T cell receptor beta chain was profiled in a study of low-dose radiotherapy and immunotherapy resistance in tumors. Primers targeting TRAV and TRBV primed first-strand cDNA, covering alpha and beta chains. Over 20 PCR cycles, TCRs were amplified from a constant-region primer and V-primer adapter. TCRdb passed the reads through MiXCR, listing each CDR3 protein once. This sample has roughly 90,000 distinct CDR3 sequences, with around 20% found just once. This CDR3 is built from 16 residues. The germline V gene has CDR1 MDHEN and CDR2 SYDVKM. J gave up 2 bases and V 3 bases, and 6 bases lay outside the gene matches. Time point reported: after trial treatment. The treatment here: LDRT plus nivolumab, ipilimumab, low-dose cyclophosphamide and aspirin (RACIN trial). This clonotype was detected ten times or more.

The rearrangement joins TRBV28 to TRBJ2-5; TRBD1 matches 10 bases. This TCR came from a female donor with ovarian cancer. Sequenced material: PBMCs, taken after low-dose radiotherapy plus immunotherapy. The CDR3 region has the DNA TGTGCCAGCAGTTTGGGACAGGGGAGGACTCAAGAGACCCAGTACTTC. This gives the protein CASSLGQGRTQETQYF.